This T cell receptor (beta chain) originates from a study of T cells expressing NK-cell markers. Whole-study context: The eight sequenced donors comprised seven who were HCMV-seropositive and one who was seronegative.

Germline V gene sequence: CDR1 LNHNV, CDR2 YYDKDF (reference sequence). There are 17 residues in the CDR3. Reanalyzing the 5' RACE reads, TCRdb keeps one entry per CDR3 protein, without DNA. The listing contains about 460,000 distinct CDR3 sequences. Study observations and caveats: Nothing established the HCMV specificity of expanded NKG2C+ T cell clones. NKG2C+ dominant clonotypes from 6 or 7 donors made up about 1.0-7.5% of CD8+ T cells. A few donors' CD3+CD56-NKG2C+ cells were dominated by the same clonotypes.

Points on this clonotype: The antigen is undetermined.

The chain combines TRBV15 with TRBJ2-1; the TCRdb call, TRBD1, lacks DNA for checking. Input material: blood T cells: a sorted CD56 or NKG2C T cell subset, CD4+ or CD8+ T cells, or bulk PBMC T cells (not recorded which). The TCR was taken from a woman in her forties or fifties in good health. CDR3 sequence reads: CATSRFRTGNLGIEQFF.